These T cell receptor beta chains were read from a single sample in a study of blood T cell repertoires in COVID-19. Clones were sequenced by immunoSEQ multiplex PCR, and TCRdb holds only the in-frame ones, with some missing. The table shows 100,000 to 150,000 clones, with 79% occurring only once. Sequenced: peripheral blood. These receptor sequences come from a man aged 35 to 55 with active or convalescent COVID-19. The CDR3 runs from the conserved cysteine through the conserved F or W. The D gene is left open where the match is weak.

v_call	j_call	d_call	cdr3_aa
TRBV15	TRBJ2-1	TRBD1	CATSTGTGSINEQFF
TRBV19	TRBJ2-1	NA	CASSRFGGTNEQFF
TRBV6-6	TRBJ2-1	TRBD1	CASKTGQGNNEQFF
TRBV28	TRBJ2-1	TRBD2	CASSSSGRNEQFF
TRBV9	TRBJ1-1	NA	CASQAHWNTEAFF
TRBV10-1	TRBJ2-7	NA	CASSALAVLGEQYF
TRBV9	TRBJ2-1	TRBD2	CASSVQPAGTSGNHEQFF
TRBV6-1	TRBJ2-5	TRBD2	CASSAAGGTIGETQYF
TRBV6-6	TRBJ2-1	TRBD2	CASSPNPFSGTIPRAKFF
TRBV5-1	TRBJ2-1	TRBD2	CASSLGGLALGNEQFF
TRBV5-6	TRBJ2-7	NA	CASSLVGRNTGRNYEQYF
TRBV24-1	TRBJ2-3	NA	CATSDQSRGSSDTQYF
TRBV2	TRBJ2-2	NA	CASLEQSRDTGELFF
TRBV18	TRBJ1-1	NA	CASSSGLGGLTEAFF
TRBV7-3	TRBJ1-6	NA	CASSSDSFLSPLHF
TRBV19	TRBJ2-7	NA	CASSIERENYEQYF
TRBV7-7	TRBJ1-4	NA	CASSSHTYEKLFF
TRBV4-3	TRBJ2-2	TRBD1	CASSQVGTGGRTGELFF
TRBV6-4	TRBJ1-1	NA	CASSDGGQRRAFF
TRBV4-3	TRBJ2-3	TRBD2	CASSQDGGSGAPLSQYF
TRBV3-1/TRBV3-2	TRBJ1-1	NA	CASSQGQSVSRGTEAFF
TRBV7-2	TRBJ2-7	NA	CASSQGSGGAQQYF
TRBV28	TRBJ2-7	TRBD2	CASTTSGLATSEQYF
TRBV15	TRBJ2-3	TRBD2	CATSRELALDTQYF
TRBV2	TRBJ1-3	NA	CASSTAGVRDGNTIYF
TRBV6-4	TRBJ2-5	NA	CASSPEGDQETQYF
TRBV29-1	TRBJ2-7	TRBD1	CSVLPLDRTGRGEQYF
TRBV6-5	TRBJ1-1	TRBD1	CASSPTGGYKAFF
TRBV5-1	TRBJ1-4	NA	CASSYGRGNEKLFF
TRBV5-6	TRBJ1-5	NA	CASSLAGTSNQPQHF
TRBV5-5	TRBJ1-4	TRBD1	CASSRDSFYEKLFF
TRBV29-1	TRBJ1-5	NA	CSVGPPGHNQPQHF
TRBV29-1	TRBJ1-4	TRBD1	CSVEDGDSATNEKLFF
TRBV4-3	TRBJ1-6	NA	CASSPTGQLYSPLHF
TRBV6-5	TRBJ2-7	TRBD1	CASSQGQGPEQYF
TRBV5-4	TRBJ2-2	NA	CASSLGTARNTGELFF
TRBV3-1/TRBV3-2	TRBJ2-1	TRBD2	CASSETSGRARNEQFF
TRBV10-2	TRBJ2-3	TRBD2	CASREIAGGPDTQYF
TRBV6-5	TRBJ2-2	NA	CASSFKGVNTGELFF
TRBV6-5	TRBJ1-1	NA	CASSYGSTNTEAFF
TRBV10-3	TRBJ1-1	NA	CAISESKSNTEAFF
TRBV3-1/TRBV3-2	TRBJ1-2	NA	CASSQIQGDGYTF
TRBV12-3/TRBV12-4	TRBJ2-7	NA	CASSEIQGGEQYF
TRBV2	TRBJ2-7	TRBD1	CASSEGTGVAEQYF
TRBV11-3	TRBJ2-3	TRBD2	CASSLAASGGADTQYF
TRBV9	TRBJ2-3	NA	CASSVDGDRADTQYF
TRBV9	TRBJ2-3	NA	CASSPQRTSARDTQYF
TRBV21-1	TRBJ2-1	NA	CASSKMWDRLPDEQFF
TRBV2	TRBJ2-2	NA	CARGQSNTGELFF
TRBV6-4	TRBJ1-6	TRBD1	CASSRSPGQGNNSPLHF
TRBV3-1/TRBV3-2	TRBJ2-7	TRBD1	CASSHEDRGYEQYF
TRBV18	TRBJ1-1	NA	CASSQYLEQLNTEAFF
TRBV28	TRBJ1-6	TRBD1	CASRPGQGFSPLHF
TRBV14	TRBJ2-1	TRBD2	CASSQEISGSNEQFF
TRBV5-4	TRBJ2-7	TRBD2	CASSASGPYEQYF